Presented here are 9 T cell receptor beta chains from one specimen sequenced in a study of cytotoxic CD8 clonotypes in ibrutinib-treated CLL. Sequencing was performed with immunoSEQ multiplex PCR; in TCRdb, only in-frame clones are kept and a portion is missing. Seen here are approximately 35,000 clones, 71% observed once, and the top ten hold roughly 17%. Material: PBMCs, obtained at disease progression, from a patient treated with ibrutinib. The receptors were gathered from a human donor with chronic lymphocytic leukemia.

This rearrangement joins TRBV19 to TRBJ1-1; perhaps TRBD1 as D (6 bases). Trimming shortened V by 7 bases and J by 11 bases, and 20 bases separated the two germline ends. The CDR3 contains 13 residues. From germline, CDR1 is LNHDA and CDR2 SQIVND (reference sequence). In DNA, the CDR3 is TGTGCCAGTACTCCCGAGGGGGGACGAGGCGCTTTCTTT. Protein sequence: CASTPEGGRGAFF.

The chain combines TRBV12-5 with TRBJ2-5; D is unresolved. Trimming removed 1 base from V and 8 bases from J, with 11 bases in between. The CDR3 sequence is 13 residues long. Germline V gene data show CDR1 as LGHNT and CDR2 as FRNRAP. CDR3 region: CASGLDVGITQYF. CDR3 nucleotides: TGTGCTAGTGGTTTGGACGTGGGGATCACCCAGTACTTC.

CDR3 nucleotide sequence: TGCAGCGTTGAAGAGTCGACAGATACGCAGTATTTT. It yields the protein CSVEESTDTQYF. The V and J genes are TRBV29-1 and TRBJ2-3; D is ambiguous. V was shortened by 0 bases and J by 3 bases, with 4 bases between the two germline ends. The CDR3 is 12 residues long. Germline values: CDR1 SQVTM, CDR2 ANQGSEA.

Remarks on this clone: Mismatch with germline at one junction end may stem from a read error. This chain uses TRBV5-1 with TRBJ2-7; 8 nucleotides line up with TRBD1. Germline V gene data show CDR1 as SGHRS and CDR2 as YFSETQ. CDR3 length: 14 residues. CDR3 coding DNA: TGTGCCAGCAGCTTAGGGACAGGACACTACGAGCAGTACTTC. This encodes CASSLGTGHYEQYF.

J is TRBJ2-4 and V is TRBV19; tentatively, D is TRBD1 or TRBD2 (5 bases each). Germline assignment: CDR1 LNHDA and CDR2 SQIVND (reference sequence). This CDR3 has 16 residues. Trimming pared 2 bases from V and 3 bases from J, leaving 14 bases between. This chain's CDR3 is CASSIFPGPDKNIQYF. In DNA form, the CDR3 reads TGTGCCAGTAGTATATTCCCGGGACCAGACAAAAACATTCAGTACTTC.

This chain connects TRBV6-1 to TRBJ2-7; possibly TRBD1 or TRBD2 for D (5 bases each). This CDR3 has 12 residues. The germline gives CDR1 MNHNS, CDR2 SASEGT. Trimming removed 8 bases from V and 3 bases from J, with 11 bases in between. CDR3: CASLGVGYEQYF. The CDR3 bases are TGTGCCAGCTTGGGGGTGGGCTACGAGCAGTACTTC.

This chain joins TRBV5-6 and TRBJ2-3, with TRBD2 matching 12 bases. Per the germline V gene, CDR1 is SGHDT and CDR2 is YYEEEE. J gave up 5 bases and V 3 bases, and 4 bases lay outside the gene matches. This CDR3 contains 15 residues. CDR3 in DNA: TGTGCCAGCAGCTCTGGACTAGCGGGGCAAGATACGCAGTATTTT. Protein product: CASSSGLAGQDTQYF.

The CDR3 bases are TGTGCCAGCAGGGTCAGCTTGAACACTGAAGCTTTCTTT. Translation gives CASRVSLNTEAFF. The rearrangement links TRBV2 to TRBJ1-1; no clear D. The V end lost 6 bases, the J end lost 0 bases, and 8 bases lay between the germline ends. The germline V gene encodes CDR1 SNHLY and CDR2 FYNNEI. The CDR3 has 13 residues.

The chain links TRBV4-1 to TRBJ2-5, with 9 bases matching TRBD1. V gave up 3 bases and J gave up 0 bases; unmatched junction bases: 5. CDR1 is MGHRA and CDR2 is YSYEKL in the germline V gene. This CDR3 is built from 16 residues. This CDR3 is CASSHDTGGYQETQYF. The CDR3 nucleotides are TGCGCCAGCAGCCATGACACAGGGGGCTACCAAGAGACCCAGTACTTC.